These 6 T cell receptor beta chains were sequenced from one sample in a study of blood T cell repertoires in COVID-19 (TCRdb year 2020). The library was obtained by the immunoSEQ multiplex PCR assay. The clones in this table, taken by TCRdb from immuneACCESS, are in-frame only. Not every clone is retained; where verified, under half of the shortfall comes from an unresolved V gene, and the cause of the rest is unknown. Here the sample has 140,000 or so clones; approximately 80% occur a single time. The ten biggest clones cover 1.5% to 2% of the sample. Sequenced material: PBMCs or T cells enriched from blood (not recorded which). These receptor sequences come from a woman aged 18 to 35 who had been exposed to COVID-19.

The V call is TRBV28, the J call TRBJ1-1; D gene unclear. Trimming stripped 3 bases from V and 1 base from J, with 6 bases between. This CDR3 has 13 residues. Germline V CDR1 and CDR2: MDHEN, SYDVKM. CDR3 protein: CASSLYKNTEAFF. CDR3 in DNA: TGTGCCAGCAGTTTGTACAAGAACACTGAAGCTTTCTTT.

The rearrangement joins TRBV7-3 to TRBJ2-5, with 9 nucleotides matching TRBD2. V shed 5 bases, J shed 7 bases, and the junction held 17 bases outside the gene matches. Germline lookup yields CDR1 SGHTA and CDR2 FQGTGA. The CDR3 is 17 amino acids. The CDR3, as DNA: TGTGCCAGCAGCCCTACGGGGGCGGGAGGGCCTGCTGGGACCCAGTACTTC. This translates into CASSPTGAGGPAGTQYF.

The chain employs TRBV19 and TRBJ1-2, with 10 bases that match TRBD1. Germline V gives CDR1 LNHDA, CDR2 SQIVND (reference sequence). The V segment lost 6 bases and the J segment 7 bases; nucleotides outside the gene matches: 2. The CDR3 covers 12 residues. The CDR3 protein is CASRTGGSGYTF. CDR3 DNA sequence: TGTGCCAGTAGGACAGGGGGCTCTGGCTACACCTTC. The variable domain in full, completed from reference TRBV19 and TRBJ1-2, reads DGGITQSPKYLFRKEGQNVTLSCEQNLNHDAMYWYRQDPGQGLRLIYYSQIVNDFQKGDIAEGYSVSREKKESFPLTVTSAQKNPTAFYLCASRTGGSGYTFGSGTRLTVV.

This sequence joins TRBV19 and TRBJ2-7; D gene ambiguous. V lost 1 base, J lost 1 base, and 11 bases lay in between. The V gene's germline CDR1 is LNHDA and CDR2 SQIVND (reference sequence). CDR3 length equals 15 residues. The CDR3: CASSIGDSPSYEQYF. CDR3 DNA: TGTGCCAGTAGTATAGGCGACTCTCCATCCTACGAGCAGTACTTC.

V is TRBV3-1 (or the pseudogene TRBV3-2) and J is TRBJ1-1; TRBD1 might be the D (5 bases). The germline V gene encodes CDR1 LGHDT and CDR2 YNNKEL (reference sequence). This CDR3 comprises 13 residues. Trimming pared 5 bases from V and 6 bases from J, leaving 13 bases between. CDR3 loop: CASSAGGSPEAFF. The CDR3 DNA follows: TGTGCCAGCAGCGCCGGGGGGAGCCCTGAAGCTTTCTTT.

On this clone itself: A much larger clone is a single base away; this may be a read error. This sequence joins TRBV7-8 and TRBJ2-3; TRBD2 aligns across 10 bases. Trimming at V came to 3 bases and at J to 0 bases, leaving 0 bases not matched to a gene. Germline assignment: CDR1 SGHVS and CDR2 FQNEAQ. CDR3 size: 15 residues. The CDR3 here is CASSLTSGSTDTQYF. CDR3 DNA: TGTGCCAGCAGCTTGACTAGCGGGAGCACAGATACGCAGTATTTT.